This TCR beta chain was documented in a study of T cells in narcolepsy. For the study at large: Patients with NT1 or NT2 and healthy control donors were enrolled.

Study results and limitations: Autoreactive clonotypes reportedly recurred in blood of same and different patients, not controls.

For this clone: What it recognizes is unknown. Other DNA sequences in the same sample also yield this CDR3.

Produced via immunoSEQ multiplex PCR; TCRdb's table is partial and in-frame only. The table lists around 19,000 clones, roughly four fifths of them singletons. Germline CDR1 SGHTA, CDR2 FQGNSA. Trimming cost V 1 base and J 8 bases, with 14 bases left between them. The CDR3 consists of 14 residues. The specimen was memory (CD45RA-) CD4+ T cells from blood. The clonotype was recovered from a human donor in good health. The V gene is TRBV7-2, the J gene TRBJ1-2, with a possible D match to TRBD1 (5 bases). The CDR3 loop reads CASSLGGRGRGYTF. The CDR3 coding sequence is TGTGCCAGCAGCTTAGGGGGTCGGGGACGAGGCTACACCTTC.